The sequence of this T cell receptor beta chain was determined in a study of blood T cell repertoires in COVID-19 (TCRdb year 2020). Broadly, across the study: Samples covering the acute and convalescent phases of COVID-19 were provided by collaborators in the United States, Italy and Spain. The material from the prospective study consisted of cDNA or gDNA derived from T cells, B-cell-depleted T cells, or PBMCs. Subjects who had been exposed to COVID-19, were actively infected with it, or had recovered from it provided the deeply sampled blood TCRbeta repertoires that made up the dataset. The repertoires were made available in a free public database intended to serve as a resource for research on the immune response to SARS-CoV-2. Samples came from the ongoing ImmuneRACE study (first 160 participants) plus 1,254 subjects from 6 global collaborators. A de-identified subject ID, COVID-19 status, age in years and sex were almost always included in the sample metadata. Where available, HLA class I and class II types were taken from metadata supplied by the sample provider and were not determined by assay-based typing.

Collaborating institutions collected whole blood in K2EDTA tubes following their own protocols. For TCRbeta analysis, collaborators shipped samples as frozen whole blood, isolated PBMCs, or DNA extracted from either of those sample types. This clone was found a few times. The antigen it recognizes is unknown. Nothing much larger sits one base from this clone, and base qualities are not available. The immunoSEQ Assay, a bias-controlled multiplex PCR, was used to amplify TCRbeta CDR3 regions from genomic DNA. The authors processed their data as follows. The number of nucleated cells in each sample was estimated from the amplification of reference gene primers within the assay. Sequence reads were collapsed and filtered to measure the absolute abundance of every unique TCRbeta CDR3 rearrangement. Productive Simpson clonality was computed per sample as the square root of Simpson's diversity index over productive rearrangements. TCRdb holds this immuneACCESS table with in-frame rearrangements only. Some clones are missing; in checked studies, unresolved V genes explain under half, and the rest has no known cause. From that table come the V and J calls and clone size; the DNA was used to work out D and trimming. In all, the sample holds some 210,000 clones, and approximately 80% of those were seen once. The ten top clones hold 20% of the sample.

The research as a whole found: The quantity of clinical and demographic metadata differed by source and by participant and was supplied without curation.

Taken from the germline V gene, the CDR1 and CDR2 loops are KGHSH and LQKENI. Measured from the cysteine to the phenylalanine, the CDR3 is 12 residues long. Just the 36-base CDR3 DNA is kept, in frame starting at base 1. The junction shows trimming of 3 bases on V and 13 bases on J, plus 13 bases between the germline ends. The chain couples TRBV18 to TRBJ2-4, with the D gene call left open. Sequencing input: peripheral blood. This receptor was identified in a human donor in a cohort sampled during active COVID-19. The nucleotide sequence is TGTGCCAGCTCACCGGGTCGACAAGACCAGTACTTC. This encodes CASSPGRQDQYF.